This T cell receptor beta chain was sequenced for a study of Ad26.COV2.S vaccination and SARS-CoV-2 variants. Whole-study results and caveats: Measurements of TCR breadth and depth may have given underestimates of the total T cell responses.

The CDR3 contains 15 residues. V lost 6 bases to trimming and J lost 7 bases, with 16 bases between them. From germline, CDR1 is SNHLY and CDR2 FYNNEI. Treatment described: some 20 received Ad26.COV2.S at low or high dose, single or two shots; a few received placebo; per-sample allocation not given. The samples date from day 63 after the first vaccine or placebo injection. The donor's status was that of an adult aged 18-55 years in Boston. Worth noting for this clone: Its antigen is unknown.

Sequencing was performed with immunoSEQ multiplex PCR; in TCRdb, only in-frame clones are kept and a portion is missing. Here the sample spans about 350,000 clones, around nine tenths being singletons. This TCR came from a person aged 18 to 59 who received the Ad26.COV2.S COVID-19 vaccine or a placebo. The input for sequencing was peripheral blood, taken in a trial of Ad26.COV2.S vaccine versus placebo. This chain connects TRBV2 to TRBJ1-6; the D gene is possibly TRBD1 (5 bases). Here the CDR3 DNA reads TGTGCCAGCAGGCCGGGCCCAGAGGGGAATTCACCCCTCCACTTT. This codes for CASRPGPEGNSPLHF.